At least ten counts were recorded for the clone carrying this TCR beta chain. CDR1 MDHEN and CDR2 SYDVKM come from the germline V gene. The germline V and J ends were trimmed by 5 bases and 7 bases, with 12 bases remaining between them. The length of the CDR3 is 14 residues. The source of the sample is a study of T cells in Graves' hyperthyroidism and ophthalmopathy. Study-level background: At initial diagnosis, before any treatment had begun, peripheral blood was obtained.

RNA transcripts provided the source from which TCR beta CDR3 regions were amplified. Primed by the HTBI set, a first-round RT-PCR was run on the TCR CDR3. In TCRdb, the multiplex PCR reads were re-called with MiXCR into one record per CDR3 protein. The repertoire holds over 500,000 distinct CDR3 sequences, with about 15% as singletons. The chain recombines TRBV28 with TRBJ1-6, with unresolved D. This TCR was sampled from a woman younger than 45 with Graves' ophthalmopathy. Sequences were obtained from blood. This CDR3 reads CASSPYIQNSPLHF. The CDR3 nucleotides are TGTGCCAGCAGTCCCTATATACAAAATTCACCCCTCCACTTT.